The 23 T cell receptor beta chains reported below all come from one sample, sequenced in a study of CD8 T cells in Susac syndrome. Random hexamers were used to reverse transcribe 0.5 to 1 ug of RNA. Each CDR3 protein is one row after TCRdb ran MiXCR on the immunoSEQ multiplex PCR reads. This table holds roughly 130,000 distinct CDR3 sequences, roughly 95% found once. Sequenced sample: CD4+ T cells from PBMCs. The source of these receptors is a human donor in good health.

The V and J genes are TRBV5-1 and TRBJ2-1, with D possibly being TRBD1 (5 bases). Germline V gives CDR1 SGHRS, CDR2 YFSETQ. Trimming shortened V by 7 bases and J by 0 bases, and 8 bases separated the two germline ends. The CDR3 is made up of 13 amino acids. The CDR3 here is CASGASSYNEQFF. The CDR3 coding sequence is TGCGCCAGCGGGGCGAGCTCCTACAATGAGCAGTTCTTC.

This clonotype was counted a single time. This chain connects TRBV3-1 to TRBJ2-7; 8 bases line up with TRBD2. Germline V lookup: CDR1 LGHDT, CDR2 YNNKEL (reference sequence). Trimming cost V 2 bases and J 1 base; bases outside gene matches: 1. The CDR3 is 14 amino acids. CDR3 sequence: CASSQTGGSYEQYF. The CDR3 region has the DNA TGTGCCAGCAGCCAAACGGGAGGGTCCTACGAGCAGTACTTC.

Here the CDR3 reads CASSSTGVSNQPQHF. In DNA, the CDR3 is TGTGCCAGCAGCTCAACAGGGGTGAGCAATCAGCCCCAGCATTTT. J is TRBJ1-5 and V is TRBV6-2 or TRBV6-3, with 7 bases lining up with TRBD1. Per germline, CDR1 MNHEY and CDR2 SVGEGT. The CDR3 sequence is 15 residues long. V lost 6 bases to trimming and J lost 1 base; unmatched junction nucleotides: 6.

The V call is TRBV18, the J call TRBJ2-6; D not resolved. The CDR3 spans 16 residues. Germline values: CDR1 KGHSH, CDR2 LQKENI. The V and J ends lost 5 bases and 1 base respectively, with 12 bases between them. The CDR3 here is CASSGSLSSGANVLTF. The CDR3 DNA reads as TGTGCCAGCTCAGGTTCCCTCTCATCTGGGGCCAACGTCCTGACTTTC.

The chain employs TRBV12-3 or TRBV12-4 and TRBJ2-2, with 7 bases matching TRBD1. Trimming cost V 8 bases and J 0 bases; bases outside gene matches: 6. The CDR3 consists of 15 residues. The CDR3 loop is CASSTGAPNTGELFF. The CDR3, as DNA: TGTGCCAGCTCTACAGGGGCCCCGAACACCGGGGAGCTGTTTTTT.

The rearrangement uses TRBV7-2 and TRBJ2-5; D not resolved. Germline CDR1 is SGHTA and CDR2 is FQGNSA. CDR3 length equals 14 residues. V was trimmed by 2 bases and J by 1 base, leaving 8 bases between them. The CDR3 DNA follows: TGTGCCAGCAGCTTATACACGATCCAAGAGACCCAGTACTTC. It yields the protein CASSLYTIQETQYF. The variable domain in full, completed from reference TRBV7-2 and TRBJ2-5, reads GAGVSQSPSNKVTEKGKDVELRCDPISGHTALYWYRQSLGQGLEFLIYFQGNSAPDKSGLPSDRFSAERTGGSVSTLTIQRTQQEDSAVYLCASSLYTIQETQYFGPGTRLLVL.

This CDR3 is CASSSQAGAREQFF. The DNA for the CDR3 is TGTGCCAGCAGCTCTCAAGCAGGGGCCCGTGAGCAGTTCTTC. This rearrangement joins TRBV9 to TRBJ2-1; D might be TRBD1 (6 bases). Deletions cut 4 bases from V and 9 bases from J, with 17 bases between. CDR1 and CDR2 from the germline V gene are SGDLS and YYNGEE. This CDR3 is built from 14 residues. The full variable domain, in which reference TRBV9 and TRBJ2-1 provide the parts outside the CDR3, is DSGVTQTPKHLITATGQRVTLRCSPRSGDLSVYWYQQSLDQGLQFLIQYYNGEERAKGNILERFSAQQFPDLHSELNLSSLELGDSALYFCASSSQAGAREQFFGPGTRLTVL.

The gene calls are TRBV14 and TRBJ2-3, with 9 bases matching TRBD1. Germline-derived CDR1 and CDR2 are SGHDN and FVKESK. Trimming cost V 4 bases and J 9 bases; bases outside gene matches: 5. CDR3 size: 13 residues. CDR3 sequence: CASSPQGAGTQYF. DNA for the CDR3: TGTGCCAGCAGCCCACAGGGGGCAGGGACGCAGTATTTT.

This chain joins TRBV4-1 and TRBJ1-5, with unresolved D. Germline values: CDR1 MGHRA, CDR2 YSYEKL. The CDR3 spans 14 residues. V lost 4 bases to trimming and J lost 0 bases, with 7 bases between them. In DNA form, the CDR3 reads TGCGCCAGCAGCCTTCTATTTAGCAATCAGCCCCAGCATTTT. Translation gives CASSLLFSNQPQHF.

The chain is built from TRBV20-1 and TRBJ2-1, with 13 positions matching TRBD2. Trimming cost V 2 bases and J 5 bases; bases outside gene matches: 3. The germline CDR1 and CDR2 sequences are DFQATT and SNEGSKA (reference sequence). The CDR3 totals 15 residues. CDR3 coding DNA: TGCAGTGCTAGACAAGGACTAGCGGGGGACAATGAGCAGTTCTTC. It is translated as CSARQGLAGDNEQFF.

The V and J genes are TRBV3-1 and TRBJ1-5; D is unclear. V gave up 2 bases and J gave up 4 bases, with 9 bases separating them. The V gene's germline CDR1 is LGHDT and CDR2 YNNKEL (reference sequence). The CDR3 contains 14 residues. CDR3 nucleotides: TGTGCCAGCAGCCAATTTTTAGGGAATCAGCCCCAGCATTTT. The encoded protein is CASSQFLGNQPQHF.

The CDR3 reads CASSRGEARGEKLFF. In DNA, the CDR3 is TGTGCCAGCAGCCGCGGGGAGGCCCGTGGGGAAAAACTGTTTTTT. The chain carries TRBV3-1 and TRBJ1-4; no firm D call. From germline, CDR1 is LGHDT and CDR2 YNNKEL (reference sequence). This CDR3 spans 15 amino acids. V was trimmed by 4 bases and J by 8 bases, leaving 17 bases between them.

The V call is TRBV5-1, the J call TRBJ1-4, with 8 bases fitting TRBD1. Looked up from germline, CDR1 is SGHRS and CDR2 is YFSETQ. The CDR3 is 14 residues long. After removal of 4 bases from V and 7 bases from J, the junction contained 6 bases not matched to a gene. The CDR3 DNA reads TGCGCCAGCAGCGCAGGGGGCCTCGGTGAAAAACTGTTTTTT. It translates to CASSAGGLGEKLFF.

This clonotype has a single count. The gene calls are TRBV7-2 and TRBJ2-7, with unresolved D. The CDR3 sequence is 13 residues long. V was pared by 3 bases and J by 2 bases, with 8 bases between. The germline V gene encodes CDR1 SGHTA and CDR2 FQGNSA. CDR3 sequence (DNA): TGTGCCAGCAGCTTTGACCCAGCCTACGAGCAGTACTTC. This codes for CASSFDPAYEQYF.

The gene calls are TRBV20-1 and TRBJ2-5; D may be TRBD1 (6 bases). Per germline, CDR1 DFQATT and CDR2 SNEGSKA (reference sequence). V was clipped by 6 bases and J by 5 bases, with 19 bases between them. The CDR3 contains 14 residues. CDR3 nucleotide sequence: TGCAGTGCGGATGGGAACAGGGACCCCGAGACCCAGTACTTC. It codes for CSADGNRDPETQYF.

CDR3 residues: CASSLIRGREQYF. CDR3 coding DNA: TGTGCCAGCAGCTTAATCAGGGGTCGCGAGCAGTACTTC. The J gene is TRBJ2-7, the V gene TRBV7-6; D is possibly TRBD1 (6 bases). Germline values: CDR1 SGHVS, CDR2 FNYEAQ. Trimming took 2 bases from V and 6 from J, leaving 11 bases between them. The CDR3 loop spans 13 amino acids.

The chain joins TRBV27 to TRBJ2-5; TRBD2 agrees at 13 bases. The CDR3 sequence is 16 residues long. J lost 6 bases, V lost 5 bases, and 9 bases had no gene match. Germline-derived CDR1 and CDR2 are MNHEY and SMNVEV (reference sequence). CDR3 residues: CASSPRLAGGLKTQYF. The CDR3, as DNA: TGTGCCAGCAGTCCCAGACTAGCGGGAGGTTTAAAGACCCAGTACTTC.

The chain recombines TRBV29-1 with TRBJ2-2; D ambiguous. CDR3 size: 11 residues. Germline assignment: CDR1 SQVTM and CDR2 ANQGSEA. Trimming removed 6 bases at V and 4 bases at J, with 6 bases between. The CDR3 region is CSVKTTGELFF. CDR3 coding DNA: TGCAGCGTCAAGACCACCGGGGAGCTGTTTTTT.

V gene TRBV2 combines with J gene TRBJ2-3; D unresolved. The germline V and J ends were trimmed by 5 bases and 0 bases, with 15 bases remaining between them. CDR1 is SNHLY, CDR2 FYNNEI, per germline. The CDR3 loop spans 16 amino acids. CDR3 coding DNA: TGTGCCAGCAGTTCCCTAAGAGCAACTAGCACAGATACGCAGTATTTT. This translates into CASSSLRATSTDTQYF.

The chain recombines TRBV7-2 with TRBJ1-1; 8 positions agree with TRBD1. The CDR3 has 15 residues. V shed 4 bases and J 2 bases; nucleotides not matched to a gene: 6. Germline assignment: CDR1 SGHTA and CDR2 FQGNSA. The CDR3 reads CASSSRTGTNTEAFF. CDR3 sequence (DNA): TGTGCCAGCAGCTCCCGGACAGGGACCAACACTGAAGCTTTCTTT.

CDR3 DNA sequence: TGCGCCAGCAGCCAAGAACCGCGGGAGACCCAGTACTTC. Amino acids: CASSQEPRETQYF. This chain joins TRBV4-1 and TRBJ2-5; D is uncertain. Germline values: CDR1 MGHRA, CDR2 YSYEKL. The CDR3 has 13 amino acids. Deletions cut 0 bases from V and 5 bases from J, with 7 bases between.

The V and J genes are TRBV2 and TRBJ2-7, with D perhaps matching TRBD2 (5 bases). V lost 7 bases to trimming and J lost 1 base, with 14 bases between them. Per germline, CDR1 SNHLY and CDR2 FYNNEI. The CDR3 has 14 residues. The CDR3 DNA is TGTGCCAGCACTCCCGATCGGGGATCCTACGAGCAGTACTTC. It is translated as CASTPDRGSYEQYF.

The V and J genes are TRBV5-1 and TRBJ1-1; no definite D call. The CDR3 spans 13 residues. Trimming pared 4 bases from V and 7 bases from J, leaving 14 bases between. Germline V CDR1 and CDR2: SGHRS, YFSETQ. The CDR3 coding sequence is TGCGCCAGCAGCCCGCAGTCCGGGGATGAAGCTTTCTTT. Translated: CASSPQSGDEAFF.